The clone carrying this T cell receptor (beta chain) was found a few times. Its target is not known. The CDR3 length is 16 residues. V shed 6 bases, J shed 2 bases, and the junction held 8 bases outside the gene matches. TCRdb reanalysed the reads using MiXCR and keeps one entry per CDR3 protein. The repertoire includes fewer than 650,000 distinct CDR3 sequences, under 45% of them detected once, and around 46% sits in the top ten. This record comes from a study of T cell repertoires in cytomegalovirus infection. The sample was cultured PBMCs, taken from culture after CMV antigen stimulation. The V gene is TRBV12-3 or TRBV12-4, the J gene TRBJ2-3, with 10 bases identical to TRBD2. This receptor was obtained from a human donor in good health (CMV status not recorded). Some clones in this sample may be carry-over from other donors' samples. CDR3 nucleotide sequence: TGTGCCAGCAGGGATTTAGCGGGGGGCCCCACAGATACGCAGTATTTT. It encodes CASRDLAGGPTDTQYF.